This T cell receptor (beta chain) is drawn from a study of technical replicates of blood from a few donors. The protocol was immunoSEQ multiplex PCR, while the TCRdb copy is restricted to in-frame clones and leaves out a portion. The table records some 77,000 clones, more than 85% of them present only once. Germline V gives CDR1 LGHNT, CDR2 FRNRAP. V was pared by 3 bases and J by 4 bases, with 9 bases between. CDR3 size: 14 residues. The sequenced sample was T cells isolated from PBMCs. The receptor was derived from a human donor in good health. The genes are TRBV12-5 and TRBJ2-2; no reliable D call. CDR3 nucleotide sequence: TGTGCTAGTGGTTTCTCCGGCGGCACCGGGGAGCTGTTTTTT. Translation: CASGFSGGTGELFF.